This T cell receptor beta chain was identified during a study of Ad26.COV2.S vaccination and SARS-CoV-2 variants. At the level of the study: By the intramuscular route, Ad26.COV2.S was given once, or twice 56 days apart.

Findings and limits, study-wide: Breadth measured for non-spike TCRs was similar across vaccine and placebo recipients. Reportedly, after vaccination the spike-specific CD8+ and CD4+ T cell responses displayed substantial breadth.

To note about this clone: The antigen is not known.

The treatment here: around 19 received Ad26.COV2.S at low or high dose, single or two shots; about 5 received placebo; per-sample allocation not given. It was on day 63 after the first vaccine or placebo injection that samples were taken. Profiled with immunoSEQ multiplex PCR; TCRdb holds only in-frame clones, not every one. This repertoire shows fewer than 500,000 clones, about nine tenths found once; its top ten account for more than 3.5%. Sequencing was performed on peripheral blood, taken in a trial of Ad26.COV2.S vaccine versus placebo. The clonotype originates from a person between 18 and 65 years old who received the Ad26.COV2.S COVID-19 vaccine or a placebo.

CDR3 nucleotide sequence: TGTGCCAGCAGTGAGACCCCCCCAGGGGGCGGCGAGCAGTACTTC. This encodes CASSETPPGGGEQYF. The chain has TRBV25-1 and TRBJ2-7; 8 bases map to TRBD1. This CDR3 has 15 amino acids. The V segment lost 3 bases and the J segment 6 bases; nucleotides outside the gene matches: 10. CDR1 is MGHDK and CDR2 is SYGVNS in the germline V gene.